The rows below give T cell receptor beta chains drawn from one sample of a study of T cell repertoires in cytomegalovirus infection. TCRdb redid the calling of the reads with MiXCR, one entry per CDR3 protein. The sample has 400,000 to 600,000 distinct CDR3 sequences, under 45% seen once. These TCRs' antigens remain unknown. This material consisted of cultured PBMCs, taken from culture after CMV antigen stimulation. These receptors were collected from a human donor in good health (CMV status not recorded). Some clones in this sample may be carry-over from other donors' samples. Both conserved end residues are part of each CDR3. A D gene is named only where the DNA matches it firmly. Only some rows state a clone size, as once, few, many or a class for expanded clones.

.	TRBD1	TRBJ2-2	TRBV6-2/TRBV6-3	TGTGCCAGCAGTTACAGGATGGATGGGACAGTGCTGGCCGGGGAGCTGTTTTTT	CASSYRMDGTVLAGELFF
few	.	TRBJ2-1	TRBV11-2	TGTGCCAGCAGCTTACTGACCGGTGTGGCCTACAATGAGCAGTTCTTC	CASSLLTGVAYNEQFF
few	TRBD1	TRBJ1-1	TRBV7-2	TGTGCCAGCAGCCTCCAGGGGGCCCTTGAAGCTTTCTTT	CASSLQGALEAFF
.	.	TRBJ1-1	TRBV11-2	TGTGCCAGCAGCTCCGCGGGCGTGGGGGACACTGAAGCTTTCTTT	CASSSAGVGDTEAFF
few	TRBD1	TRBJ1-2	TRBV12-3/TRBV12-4	TGTGCCAGCAGTTTCCCGACAGGGGTCGGCGGCTACACCTTC	CASSFPTGVGGYTF
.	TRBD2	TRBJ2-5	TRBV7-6	TGTGCCAGCAGCTTAGTTGCGGGACTAGCGGGGGTTGGAGAAGAGACCCAGTACTTC	CASSLVAGLAGVGEETQYF
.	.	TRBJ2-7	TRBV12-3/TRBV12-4	TGTGCCAGCAGCACCCTGGACTACGAGCAGTACTTC	CASSTLDYEQYF
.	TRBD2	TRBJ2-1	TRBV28	TGTGCCAGCAGTTCGCAGAGGCGGGGGACCCACAATGAGCAGTTCTTC	CASSSQRRGTHNEQFF
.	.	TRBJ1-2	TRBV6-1	TGTGCCATTCTCCTGGGGCGGTCCTATGGCTACACCTTC	CAILLGRSYGYTF
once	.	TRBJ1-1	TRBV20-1	TGCAGTGCAATGCAGGGCATGAACACTGAAGCTTTCTTT	CSAMQGMNTEAFF
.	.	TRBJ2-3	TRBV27	TGTGCCAGCCTTAGTCTGGGTACGCAGTATTTT	CASLSLGTQYF
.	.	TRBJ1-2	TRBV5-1	TGCGCCAGCAGCTTGTACAGTTCTAACTATGGCTACACCTTC	CASSLYSSNYGYTF
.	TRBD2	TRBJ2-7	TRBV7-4	TGTGCCAGCAGCGAACTAGCGGGGACATACGAGCAGTACTTC	CASSELAGTYEQYF
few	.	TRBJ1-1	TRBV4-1	TGCGCCAGCAGCCAAGCCTCGGGGGCGGACACTGAAGCTTTCTTT	CASSQASGADTEAFF
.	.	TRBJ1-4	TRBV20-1	TGCAGTGCTAGAGATCTGGGGGGGGGTAGGGCAACTAATGAAAAACTGTTTTTT	CSARDLGGGRATNEKLFF
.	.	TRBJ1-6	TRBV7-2	TGTGCCAGCAGCCCCCGGACGGCTCATAATTCACCCCTCCACTTT	CASSPRTAHNSPLHF
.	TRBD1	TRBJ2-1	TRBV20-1	TGCAGTGCACCGGACAGGGGGACTGTAGAGCAGTTCTTC	CSAPDRGTVEQFF
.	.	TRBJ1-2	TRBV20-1	TGCAGTGTGATCAAGGACACTCAAAACTATGGCTACACCTTC	CSVIKDTQNYGYTF
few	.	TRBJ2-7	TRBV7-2	TGTGCCAGCAGCTTAGGCGTCGGGGGCTACGAGCAGTACTTC	CASSLGVGGYEQYF
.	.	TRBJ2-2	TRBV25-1	TGTGCCAGCAGTGATTTAACCCAGACCGGGGAGCTGTTTTTT	CASSDLTQTGELFF
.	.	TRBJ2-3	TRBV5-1	TGCGCCAGCAGCTTGGGATCCCCGACGGATGCCGGGCAGTATTTT	CASSLGSPTDAGQYF
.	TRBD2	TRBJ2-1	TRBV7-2	TGTGCCAGCAGCAAGGGGAGTGGGACTAGCGCTTACAATGAGCAGTTCTTC	CASSKGSGTSAYNEQFF